This T cell receptor beta chain was sequenced in a study of blood T cells in healthy people across ages. General study results and limits: Diversity of TCR beta correlated strongly with naive T cell percentage.

Extractions gave at least 5 micrograms of total RNA per sample. A few counts support this clonotype. Its target is not known. V lost 6 bases, J lost 1 base, and 6 bases lay in between. Germline CDR1 and CDR2: MGHDK and SYGVNS. The CDR3 sequence is 13 residues long. For the second PCR, which ran for roughly 6 to 12 cycles, a sample-barcoded 5' primer and a J-beta primer mix were used. Using its own MiXCR run on the 5' RACE reads, TCRdb lists one record per CDR3 protein. The table includes 700,000 or so distinct CDR3 sequences, roughly 41% detected once. This TCR derives from an elderly man in good health. The chain couples TRBV25-1 to TRBJ2-2; the D is unclear. Sequences were obtained from blood. This CDR3 reads CASRLQNTGELFF. DNA of the CDR3: TGTGCCAGCAGACTACAGAACACCGGGGAGCTGTTTTTT.